This T cell receptor beta chain derives from a study of blood T cell repertoires in COVID-19. Overall study: The United States, Italy and Spain were the sources of the acute and convalescent COVID-19 samples. PBMCs, B-cell-depleted T cells, or T cells were the source of the cDNA or gDNA that made up the material.

Original methodology: Estimation of nucleated cell counts relied on the amplification of reference gene primers. Method: immunoSEQ multiplex PCR; TCRdb's copy keeps in-frame clones and lacks some. From that table come the V and J calls and clone size; the DNA was used to work out D and trimming. This table has tens of thousands of clones, 70% to 90% appearing once. The J segment lost 14 bases and the V segment lost 4 bases, leaving 14 bases of the junction unmatched. The CDR3 runs 15 residues. Germline V CDR1 and CDR2: LGHDT, YNNKEL (reference sequence). This sequence joins TRBV3-1 (or the pseudogene TRBV3-2) and TRBJ1-6, with 7 bases identical to TRBD1. The source of this sequence is a man in his 70s with acute or convalescent COVID-19. The source material was peripheral blood. The CDR3 spells CASSPPTGIRRALHF. As DNA, the CDR3 is TGTGCCAGCAGCCCGCCGACAGGGATTAGGCGGGCCCTCCACTTT.